This paragraph covers one T cell receptor (beta chain) sequence. Its antigen is not identified. This CDR3 is built from 15 residues. Trimming shortened V by 0 bases and J by 8 bases, and 15 bases separated the two germline ends. The V gene's germline CDR1 is SGHRS and CDR2 YFSETQ. TCRdb independently ran MiXCR on the 5' RACE reads; one entry per CDR3 protein. The sample holds just over 500,000 distinct CDR3 sequences; roughly 21% are singletons and the top ten take under 0.95%. The data belong to a study of identical twins. The study's findings and limits: Invariant MAIT and iNKT cells could partly confound zero-insertion analyses.

The same data also contributed to another study, on T cells expressing NK-cell markers. According to that study: Dominant NKG2C+ clonotypes in six donors made up roughly 1.0-7.0% of CD8+ T cells. Once again these clonotypes came out on top in the CD3+CD56-NKG2C+ fraction of a few donors.

The rearrangement uses TRBV5-1 and TRBJ2-1; no firm D call. Sequencing was done on a sample of CD4+ T cells sorted from blood. The clonotype was recovered from a woman aged 18-29 years in good health. CDR3 amino acids: CASSLATLPVDEQFF. DNA of the CDR3: TGCGCCAGCAGCTTGGCGACACTACCGGTGGATGAGCAGTTCTTC.